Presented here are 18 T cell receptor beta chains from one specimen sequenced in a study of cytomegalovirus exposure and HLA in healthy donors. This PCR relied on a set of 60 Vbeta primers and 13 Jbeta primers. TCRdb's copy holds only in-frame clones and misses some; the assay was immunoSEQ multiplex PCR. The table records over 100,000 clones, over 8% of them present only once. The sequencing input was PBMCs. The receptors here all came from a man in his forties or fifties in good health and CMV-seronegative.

The CDR3 loop reads CASSLTGATNEKLFF. CDR3 DNA sequence: TGTGCCAGCAGTTTGACAGGGGCAACTAATGAAAAACTGTTTTTT. The chain combines TRBV28 with TRBJ1-4, with TRBD1 identical over 8 bases. CDR3 length equals 15 residues. The J segment lost 0 bases and the V segment lost 3 bases, leaving 0 bases of the junction unmatched. The germline V gene has CDR1 MDHEN and CDR2 SYDVKM.

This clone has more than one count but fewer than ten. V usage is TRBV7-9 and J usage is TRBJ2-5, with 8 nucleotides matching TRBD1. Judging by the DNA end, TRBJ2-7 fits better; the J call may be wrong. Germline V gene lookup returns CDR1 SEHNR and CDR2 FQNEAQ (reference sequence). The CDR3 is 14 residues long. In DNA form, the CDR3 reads TGTGCCAGCAGCTTTGGGACAGGAACCTACGAGCAGTACTTC. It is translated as CASSFGTGTYEQYF.

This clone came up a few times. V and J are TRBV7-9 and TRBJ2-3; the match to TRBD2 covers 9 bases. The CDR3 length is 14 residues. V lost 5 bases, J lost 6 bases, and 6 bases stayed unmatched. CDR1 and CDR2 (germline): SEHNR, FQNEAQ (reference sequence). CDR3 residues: CASSQTSGLDTQYF. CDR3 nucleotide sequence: TGTGCCAGCAGCCAGACTAGCGGCCTGGATACGCAGTATTTT.

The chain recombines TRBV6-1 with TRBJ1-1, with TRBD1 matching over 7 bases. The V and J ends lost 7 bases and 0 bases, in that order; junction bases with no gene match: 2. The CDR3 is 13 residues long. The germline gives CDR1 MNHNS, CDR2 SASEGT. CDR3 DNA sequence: TGTGCCAGCAAGGACAGGATGAACACTGAAGCTTTCTTT. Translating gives CASKDRMNTEAFF.

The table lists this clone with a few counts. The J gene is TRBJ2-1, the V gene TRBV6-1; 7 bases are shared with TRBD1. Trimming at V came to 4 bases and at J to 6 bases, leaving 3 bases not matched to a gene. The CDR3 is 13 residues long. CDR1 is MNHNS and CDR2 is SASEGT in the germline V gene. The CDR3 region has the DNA TGTGCCAGCAGTGGGACAGGCCTCAATGAGCAGTTCTTC. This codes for CASSGTGLNEQFF.

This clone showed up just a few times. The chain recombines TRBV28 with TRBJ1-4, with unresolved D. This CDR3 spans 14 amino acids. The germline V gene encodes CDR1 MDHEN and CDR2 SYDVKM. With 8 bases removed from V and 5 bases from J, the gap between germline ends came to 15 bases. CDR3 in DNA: TGTGCCAGCTGGAGGGCGGGAGTGAATGAAAAACTGTTTTTT. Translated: CASWRAGVNEKLFF.

CDR3 residues: CASSTYGEGHNEKLFF. Written as DNA, the CDR3 is TGTGCCAGCAGTACCTACGGGGAGGGACATAATGAAAAACTGTTTTTT. This chain uses TRBV28 with TRBJ1-4, with a possible D match to TRBD1 (6 bases). V was cut by 5 bases and J by 4 bases, with 17 bases left in between. The CDR3 is 16 residues long. CDR1 MDHEN and CDR2 SYDVKM come from the germline V gene.

The CDR3 sequence is CASSLEYKGEGQYF. For the CDR3, the DNA is TGCGCCAGCAGCTTGGAATATAAGGGAGAGGGGCAGTACTTC. The chain carries TRBV5-1 and TRBJ2-7; D is perhaps TRBD2 (5 bases). The CDR3 is 14 amino acids. V was pared by 0 bases and J by 9 bases, with 16 bases between. The germline gives CDR1 SGHRS, CDR2 YFSETQ.

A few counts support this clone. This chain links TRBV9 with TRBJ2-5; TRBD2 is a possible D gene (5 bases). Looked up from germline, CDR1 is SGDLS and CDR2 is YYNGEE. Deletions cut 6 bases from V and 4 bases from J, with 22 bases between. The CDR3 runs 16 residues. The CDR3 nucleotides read TGTGCCAGCACCTTAGGAGGAGCCCGGGGTGGAGAGACCCAGTACTTC. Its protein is CASTLGGARGGETQYF.

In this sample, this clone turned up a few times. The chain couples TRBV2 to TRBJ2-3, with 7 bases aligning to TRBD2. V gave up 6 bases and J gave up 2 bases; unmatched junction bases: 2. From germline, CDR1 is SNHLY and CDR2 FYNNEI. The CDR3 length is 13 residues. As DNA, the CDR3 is TGTGCCAGCAGGGGGGGGATCACAGATACGCAGTATTTT. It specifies CASRGGITDTQYF.

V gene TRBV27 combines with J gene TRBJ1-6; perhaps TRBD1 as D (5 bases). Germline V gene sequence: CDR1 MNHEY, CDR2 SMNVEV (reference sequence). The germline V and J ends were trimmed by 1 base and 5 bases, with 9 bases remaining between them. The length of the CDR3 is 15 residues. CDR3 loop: CASSLWGRDNSPLHF. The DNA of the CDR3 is TGTGCCAGCAGTTTATGGGGCAGGGATAATTCACCCCTCCACTTT.

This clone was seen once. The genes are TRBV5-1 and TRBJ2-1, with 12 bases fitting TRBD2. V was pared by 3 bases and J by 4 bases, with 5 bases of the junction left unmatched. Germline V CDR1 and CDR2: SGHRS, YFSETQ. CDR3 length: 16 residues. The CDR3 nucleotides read TGCGCCAGCAGCTCCCCCGGGACTAGCGGGTACAATGAGCAGTTCTTC. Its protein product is CASSSPGTSGYNEQFF.

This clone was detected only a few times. The CDR3 spells CAISEGQGRNTEAFF. CDR3 DNA sequence: TGTGCCATCAGCGAAGGACAGGGTCGGAACACTGAAGCTTTCTTT. This chain joins TRBV10-3 and TRBJ1-1; 8 bases map to TRBD1. This CDR3 has 15 amino acids. CDR1 and CDR2 from the germline V gene are ENHRY and SYGVKD. V was clipped by 6 bases and J by 1 base; unmatched bases: 7.

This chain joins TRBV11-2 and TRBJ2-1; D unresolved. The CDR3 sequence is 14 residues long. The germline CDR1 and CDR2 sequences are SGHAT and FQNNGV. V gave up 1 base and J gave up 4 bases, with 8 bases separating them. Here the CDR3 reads CASSLVEIYNEQFF. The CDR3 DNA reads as TGTGCCAGCAGCTTAGTGGAGATTTACAATGAGCAGTTCTTC.

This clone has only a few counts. In DNA form, the CDR3 reads TGCGCCAGCAGCCAAGATTGGCAGGGGAGGAACACTGAAGCTTTCTTT. Its translation is CASSQDWQGRNTEAFF. This chain uses TRBV4-1 with TRBJ1-1; a weak D match, TRBD1 (6 bases). Trimming took off 0 bases at V and 1 base at J, with 12 bases between the two ends. Germline CDR1 is MGHRA and CDR2 is YSYEKL. This CDR3 has 16 residues.

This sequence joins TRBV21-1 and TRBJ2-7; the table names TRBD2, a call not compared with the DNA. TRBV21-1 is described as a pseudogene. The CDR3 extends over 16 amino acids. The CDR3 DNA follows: TGTGCCAGCAGCAAAGACCCACTAGAACGTTCCTACGAGCAGTACTTC. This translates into CASSKDPLERSYEQYF.

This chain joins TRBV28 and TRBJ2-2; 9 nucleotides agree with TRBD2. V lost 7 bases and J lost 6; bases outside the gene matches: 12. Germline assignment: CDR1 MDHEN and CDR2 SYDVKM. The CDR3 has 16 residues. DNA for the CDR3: TGTGCCAGCACCCTTCTCGGGACTAGCCCACCCGGGGAGCTGTTTTTT. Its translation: CASTLLGTSPPGELFF.

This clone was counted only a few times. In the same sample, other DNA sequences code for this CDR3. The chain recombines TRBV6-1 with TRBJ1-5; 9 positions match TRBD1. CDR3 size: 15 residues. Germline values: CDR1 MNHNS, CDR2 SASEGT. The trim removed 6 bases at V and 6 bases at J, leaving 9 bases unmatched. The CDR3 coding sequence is TGTGCCAGCAGCGATGGGCGGACAGGGGTTCAGCCCCAGCATTTT. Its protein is CASSDGRTGVQPQHF.